The next 10 T cell receptor beta chains were all read from a single sample in a study of memory CD4+ T cells and cytomegalovirus serostatus. The sort gate was single viable CD3+CD4+CD8-CD45RO+ cells for memory CD4+ T cells. Assay: immunoSEQ multiplex PCR; the TCRdb copy retains only in-frame clones and omits some. The sample gives tens of thousands of clones, 75% to 85% of which show up once; 1% to 1.3% is in the top ten. The sequenced material came from memory CD4+ T cells from blood. The receptors were sampled from an adult in good health and CMV-seronegative.

The rearrangement joins TRBV7-2 to TRBJ2-3; TRBD2 agrees at 12 bases. The CDR3 length is 14 residues. Germline CDR1 and CDR2: SGHTA and FQGNSA. V lost 5 bases to trimming and J lost 10 bases; unmatched junction nucleotides: 7. The CDR3 reads CASSARTSGRSQYF. The CDR3 DNA reads TGTGCCAGCAGCGCCCGAACTAGCGGGAGGTCGCAGTATTTT.

This clone was seen a few times. The chain carries TRBV6-5 and TRBJ1-1; D remains unclear. The germline V gene encodes CDR1 MNHEY and CDR2 SVGAGI. CDR3 length equals 15 residues. Trimming took 0 bases from V and 0 from J, leaving 8 bases between them. Here the CDR3 reads CASSYSVFLNTEAFF. CDR3 in DNA: TGTGCCAGCAGTTACTCGGTCTTTTTGAACACTGAAGCTTTCTTT.

The chain combines TRBV29-1 with TRBJ1-1, with D perhaps matching TRBD1 (6 bases). Deletions cut 8 bases from V and 6 bases from J, with 22 bases between. The CDR3 length is 14 residues. In germline, CDR1 is SQVTM, CDR2 ANQGSEA. For the CDR3, the DNA is TGCAGCACATTGAGCCCTGGGGGCCGACCTGAAGCTTTCTTT. Translating gives CSTLSPGGRPEAFF.

This clone has a handful of counts. CDR3 nucleotide sequence: TGTGCCAGCAGCCGGGGGCCAGAAGCTTTCTTT. Its translation is CASSRGPEAFF. The rearrangement links TRBV5-4 to TRBJ1-1, with D possibly TRBD1 on 6 matching bases. The germline gives CDR1 SGHNT, CDR2 YYREEE (reference sequence). V was cut by 4 bases and J by 8 bases, with 9 bases left in between. CDR3 size: 11 residues.

The chain recombines TRBV30 with TRBJ2-7; TRBD1 is a possible D gene (5 bases). Between the trimmed V and J ends, which lost 4 bases and 4 bases, there was a span of 8 bases. The CDR3 contains 11 residues. Germline V gene lookup returns CDR1 GTSNPN and CDR2 SVGIG (reference sequence). CDR3 DNA sequence: TGTGCCTGGAATCAGGGTTACGAGCAGTACTTC. Protein: CAWNQGYEQYF.

The chain joins TRBV7-2 to TRBJ2-2; D may be TRBD2 (5 bases). Trimming took 4 bases from V and 5 from J, leaving 11 bases between them. The length of the CDR3 is 14 residues. Germline V CDR1 and CDR2: SGHTA, FQGNSA. The CDR3 nucleotides are TGTGCCAGCAGCTCACTAGGCCGAACCGGGGAGCTGTTTTTT. Protein product: CASSSLGRTGELFF. The whole variable domain, remainder taken from reference TRBV7-2 and TRBJ2-2, is GAGVSQSPSNKVTEKGKDVELRCDPISGHTALYWYRQSLGQGLEFLIYFQGNSAPDKSGLPSDRFSAERTGGSVSTLTIQRTQQEDSAVYLCASSSLGRTGELFFGEGSRLTVL.

The chain employs TRBV18 and TRBJ2-3; D is undetermined. CDR1 KGHSH and CDR2 LQKENI come from the germline V gene. V shed 1 base and J shed 4 bases, with 3 bases lying between them. CDR3 length: 12 amino acids. The CDR3 sequence is CASSPQPDTQYF. Here the CDR3 DNA reads TGTGCCAGCTCACCACAGCCAGATACGCAGTATTTT.

This chain connects TRBV11-3 to TRBJ2-1; 8 bases match TRBD2. Germline lookup yields CDR1 SGHNT and CDR2 YENEEA. The ends lost 5 bases at V and 0 bases at J; junction bases unmatched: 6. CDR3 length equals 16 residues. DNA for the CDR3: TGTGCCAGCAGCGAAGCTGGGACTAGCTCCTACAATGAGCAGTTCTTC. Translated, it gives CASSEAGTSSYNEQFF.

The chain links TRBV18 to TRBJ2-5, with D perhaps TRBD1 (5 bases). The CDR3 is 15 residues long. Trimming left V 5 bases short and J 4 bases short, with 17 bases between. Germline loops: CDR1 KGHSH, CDR2 LQKENI. The CDR3 DNA reads as TGTGCCAGCTCAGGAGCAAGGCAGGGTCGAGAGACCCAGTACTTC. It specifies CASSGARQGRETQYF.

The chain combines TRBV4-1 with TRBJ2-1, with D possibly matching TRBD2 (5 bases). Trimming took off 4 bases at V and 1 base at J, with 14 bases between the two ends. The germline V gene encodes CDR1 MGHRA and CDR2 YSYEKL. The CDR3 has 16 amino acids. CDR3 in DNA: TGCGCCAGCAGCCGCGAGCGGAGGTTATCCTACAATGAGCAGTTCTTC. Protein product: CASSRERRLSYNEQFF.